This T cell receptor beta chain was documented in a study of blood T cell repertoires in COVID-19. Study as a whole: The study drew acute and convalescent COVID-19 samples from the United States, Italy and Spain. PBMCs, B-cell-depleted T cells, or T cells provided the cDNA or gDNA that made up the material.

Which cohort a participant joined came from the clinical history participants gave. Some clones are missing from TCRdb's copy, which holds only in-frame ones; the method was immunoSEQ multiplex PCR. Among under 55,000 clones listed, around 80% were seen once. V lost 6 bases and J lost 1; bases outside the gene matches: 7. The CDR3 loop spans 15 amino acids. The V gene's germline CDR1 is SNHLY and CDR2 FYNNEI. Sequenced: PBMCs or T cells enriched from blood (not recorded which). The J gene is TRBJ2-5, the V gene TRBV2, with 8 nucleotides matching TRBD1. This TCR was recovered from a woman between 45 and 65 years old with acute COVID-19. The CDR3 sequence is CASRTGTGLQETQYF. DNA of the CDR3: TGTGCCAGCAGAACCGGGACAGGACTCCAAGAGACCCAGTACTTC.